The rows below give T cell receptor beta chains drawn from one sample of a study of technical replicates of blood from several donors. Using immunoSEQ multiplex PCR, the repertoire was profiled, and TCRdb retains in-frame clones only, with some absent. The sample lists around 83,000 clones; more than 90% were seen once. The sample taken for sequencing was T cells isolated from PBMCs. The origin of the receptors is a human donor in good health. Both conserved end residues are part of each CDR3. D genes are given only for firm matches. Some rows have no size entry. The others give once, few or many, or a class for an expanded clone.

d_call	v_call	j_call	clone_size	cdr3_nt	cdr3_aa
NA	TRBV19	TRBJ2-1	NA	TGTGCCAGTAGTCCCCGAGCCCATGAGCAGTTCTTC	CASSPRAHEQFF
NA	TRBV2	TRBJ2-7	once	TGTGCCAGCGGTCGTCTACCCATCTACGAGCAGTACTTC	CASGRLPIYEQYF
TRBD1	TRBV2	TRBJ1-5	NA	TGTGCCAGCAGCTTGACAGGGGATCAGCCCCAGCATTTT	CASSLTGDQPQHF
NA	TRBV6-5	TRBJ2-7	NA	TGTGCCAGCAGTTATTTTGAGTCAGGGCTCTACGAGCAGTACTTC	CASSYFESGLYEQYF
TRBD1	TRBV18	TRBJ2-7	NA	TGTGCCAGCTCACGAGACAGGGGGCGCGAGCAGTACTTC	CASSRDRGREQYF
NA	TRBV30	TRBJ2-2	once	TGTGCCCACGAAGGCGGAACCGGACATAGCACCGGGGAGCTGTTTTTT	CAHEGGTGHSTGELFF
TRBD1	TRBV5-1	TRBJ2-7	once	TGCGCCAGCAGCTCCACCCTGGGACAGGGGAGCGAGCAGTACTTC	CASSSTLGQGSEQYF
NA	TRBV11-2	TRBJ2-3	NA	TGTGCCAGCAGCCCAGACGAGCCGGGACTAGATACGCAGTATTTT	CASSPDEPGLDTQYF
TRBD2	TRBV30	TRBJ2-7	NA	TGTGCCTGGAGCTGGACTAGCGGGGGAAGAGACGAGCAGTACTTC	CAWSWTSGGRDEQYF
NA	TRBV11-2	TRBJ2-1	NA	TGTGCCAGCAGCTTAGTCCGGACTTTCGATGAGCAGTTCTTC	CASSLVRTFDEQFF
TRBD2	TRBV29-1	TRBJ2-5	NA	TGCAGCGTCTTAGCGGGAGGGGAGACCCAGTACTTC	CSVLAGGETQYF
TRBD1	TRBV28	TRBJ1-2	NA	TGTGCCAGTGATTCGGGACAGGATCACTATGGCTACACCTTC	CASDSGQDHYGYTF
TRBD1	TRBV6-5	TRBJ1-1	NA	TGTGCCAGCAGTTTGGCCCTCCCGACAGGGGGCGCGGGAGCTTTCTTT	CASSLALPTGGAGAFF
TRBD2	TRBV30	TRBJ2-2	NA	TGTGCCTGGAGCGGACTAGCGGGGGCCACCGGGGAGCTGTTTTTT	CAWSGLAGATGELFF
NA	TRBV9	TRBJ1-1	NA	TGTGCCAGCAGCGTAGGGTTTAGGAACACTGAAGCTTTCTTT	CASSVGFRNTEAFF
TRBD2	TRBV2	TRBJ2-7	NA	TGTGCCAGCAGTATAGCGGGAGGTACCTCCTACGAGCAGTACTTC	CASSIAGGTSYEQYF
NA	TRBV4-1	TRBJ1-5	few	TGCGCCAGCAGCCAAGACAGGGATCAGCCCCAGCATTTT	CASSQDRDQPQHF
NA	TRBV30	TRBJ2-1	NA	TGTGCCTGGAGTTTGCGCAACAGGAGAAATGAGCAGTTCTTC	CAWSLRNRRNEQFF